The T cell receptor (beta chain) described here comes from a study of memory CD4+ T cells and cytomegalovirus serostatus. Single viable CD3+CD4+CD8-CD45RO+ cells were sorted as the memory CD4+ T cells. Serostatus was set by detecting CMV pp150, pp28, p38, p52 IgG. The CDR3 loop spans 13 amino acids. Some clones are missing from TCRdb's copy, which holds only in-frame ones; the method was immunoSEQ multiplex PCR. The sample lists over 45,000 clones, about four fifths occurring once. The source material was memory CD4+ T cells from blood. This clonotype originated in an adult in good health and CMV-seronegative. V gene TRBV21-1 combines with J gene TRBJ2-4; TRBD2, the table's D call, was not compared with the DNA. TRBV21-1 is a pseudogene locus. The CDR3 DNA is TGTGCCAGGTCGGAGATAGCCAAAAACATTCAGTACTTC. Its translation: CARSEIAKNIQYF.